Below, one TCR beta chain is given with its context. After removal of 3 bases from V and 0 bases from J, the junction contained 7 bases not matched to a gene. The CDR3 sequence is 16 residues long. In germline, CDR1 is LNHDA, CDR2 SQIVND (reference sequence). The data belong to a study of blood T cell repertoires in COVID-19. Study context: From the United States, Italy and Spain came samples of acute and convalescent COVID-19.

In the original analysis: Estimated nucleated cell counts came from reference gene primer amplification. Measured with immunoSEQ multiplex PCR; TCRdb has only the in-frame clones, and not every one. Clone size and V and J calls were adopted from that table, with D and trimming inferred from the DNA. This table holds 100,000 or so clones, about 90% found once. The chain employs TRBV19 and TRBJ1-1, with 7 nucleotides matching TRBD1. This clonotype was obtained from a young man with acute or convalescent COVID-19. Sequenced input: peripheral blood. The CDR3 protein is CASSISLGQMNTEAFF. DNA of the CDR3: TGTGCCAGTAGTATCTCCCTGGGACAGATGAACACTGAAGCTTTCTTT.